Sequencing of this T cell receptor beta chain was carried out in a study of blood T cell repertoires in COVID-19. Study at large: The United States, Italy and Spain were the sources of the acute and convalescent COVID-19 samples. In each case, the material was cDNA or gDNA derived from T cells, B-cell-depleted T cells, or PBMCs.

Generated by immunoSEQ multiplex PCR, the TCRdb table keeps only in-frame clones and is missing some. The sample lists around 260,000 clones, 88% occurring once. The V segment lost 7 bases and the J segment 6 bases; nucleotides outside the gene matches: 9. The CDR3 runs 13 residues. Per germline, CDR1 MDHEN and CDR2 SYDVKM. Sequenced sample: peripheral blood. The origin of this receptor is a human donor in a cohort sampled during active COVID-19. The chain uses TRBV28 and TRBJ2-7; 7 bases map to TRBD2. CDR3 sequence reads: CASTSGRRSEQYF. The DNA for the CDR3 is TGTGCCAGCACGTCCGGGAGGAGGAGCGAGCAGTACTTC.